This T cell receptor beta chain was captured in a study of blood T cell repertoires in COVID-19. Overall study: Italy, Spain and the United States were the sources of the convalescent and acute COVID-19 samples. PBMCs, B-cell-depleted T cells, or T cells were the source of the cDNA or gDNA that made up the material.

How the authors handled the data: Estimates of nucleated cell counts were drawn from the amplification of reference gene primers. TCRdb's copy holds only in-frame clones and misses some; the assay was immunoSEQ multiplex PCR. V and J calls and clone size are those listed in that table; D and trimming were worked out from the DNA. The sample has 200,000 to 250,000 clones, about 91% seen once. The germline V gene has CDR1 SNHLY and CDR2 FYNNEI. V gave up 1 base and J gave up 11 bases, with 28 bases separating them. This CDR3 spans 18 amino acids. The receptor was isolated from a man under 40 with acute or convalescent COVID-19. The chain recombines TRBV2 with TRBJ2-3; a possible D gene is TRBD2 (5 bases). The sample was peripheral blood. The CDR3 bases are TGTGCCAGCAGTGAAGTCGTATGGACTGACATACGCTACTATGGGCAGTATTTT. Residues: CASSEVVWTDIRYYGQYF.